The 29 T cell receptor beta chains listed next were all sequenced from one sample in a study of CD8+CD57+ T cells in acquired aplastic anemia. An expansion of CD8+CD57+ cells by flow cytometry had been shown in patients chosen for sequencing. Investigators profiled TCR beta VDJ and CDR3 from genomic DNA template. TCRdb re-derived calls from the reads in MiXCR, one entry per CDR3 protein. The table lists about 160,000 distinct CDR3 sequences, under 55% of them singletons. Sequenced material: sorted CD4+, CD8+, or CD8+CD57+ T cells (not recorded which) from PBMCs. Receptors were obtained from a human donor with aplastic anemia.

This clonotype was observed a few times. This chain uses TRBV14 with TRBJ2-7; D possibly matches TRBD1 or TRBD2 (7 bases each). Looked up from germline, CDR1 is SGHDN and CDR2 is FVKESK. The CDR3 loop spans 15 amino acids. Deletions cut 6 bases from V and 0 bases from J, with 15 bases between. The CDR3 DNA reads TGTGCCAGCAGGGGAGGGGGCTCAAGCTCCTACGAGCAGTACTTC. The encoded protein is CASRGGGSSSYEQYF.

CDR3 bases: TGCAGCGTTGAAGCCAGCACAGATACGCAGTATTTT. Translating it yields CSVEASTDTQYF. The chain links TRBV29-1 to TRBJ2-3; D ambiguous. This CDR3 is built from 12 residues. Trimming left V 1 base short and J 0 bases short, with 2 bases between. CDR1 SQVTM and CDR2 ANQGSEA come from the germline V gene.

The chain uses TRBV5-1 and TRBJ1-6; no clear D gene. Germline assignment: CDR1 SGHRS and CDR2 YFSETQ. The CDR3 runs 13 residues. Trimming left V 1 base short and J 8 bases short, with 7 bases between. This CDR3 reads CASSLIRDSPLHF. The CDR3 region has the DNA TGCGCCAGCAGCTTGATCCGGGATTCACCCCTCCACTTT.

This clonotype has a single count. The chain has TRBV6-1 and TRBJ1-6; D is unclear. Germline loops: CDR1 MNHNS, CDR2 SASEGT. Trimming removed 3 bases at V and 7 bases at J, with 16 bases between. This CDR3 is 16 amino acids long. The CDR3 DNA reads as TGTGCCAGCAGTGATCCTCCGGGAGGGTGGAATTCACCCCTCCACTTT. Protein sequence: CASSDPPGGWNSPLHF.

The rearrangement uses TRBV2 and TRBJ2-7; 9 bases are shared with TRBD2. J was trimmed by 3 bases and V by 8 bases; bases with no gene match: 11. Germline V gene lookup returns CDR1 SNHLY and CDR2 FYNNEI. CDR3 size: 15 residues. The CDR3 region has the DNA TGTGCCAGCCCCTCATCGCCTAGCGGGGACTACGAGCAGTACTTC. Its translation: CASPSSPSGDYEQYF. The whole variable domain, filled in from reference TRBV2 and TRBJ2-7, reads EPEVTQTPSHQVTQMGQEVILRCVPISNHLYFYWYRQILGQKVEFLVSFYNNEISEKSEIFDDQFSVERPDGSNFTLKIRSTKLEDSAMYFCASPSSPSGDYEQYFGPGTRLTVT.

This clonotype was detected many times. The chain has TRBV7-2 and TRBJ2-1; D is ambiguous. Germline CDR1 SGHTA, CDR2 FQGNSA. CDR3 length: 17 residues. V lost 2 bases to trimming and J lost 2 bases, with 16 bases between them. The CDR3 nucleotides read TGTGCCAGCAGCTTATATCCCGCACGGAAGGCCTACAATGAGCAGTTCTTC. Translated, it gives CASSLYPARKAYNEQFF. Drawing the rest from reference TRBV7-2 and TRBJ2-1, the complete variable domain is GAGVSQSPSNKVTEKGKDVELRCDPISGHTALYWYRQSLGQGLEFLIYFQGNSAPDKSGLPSDRFSAERTGGSVSTLTIQRTQQEDSAVYLCASSLYPARKAYNEQFFGPGTRLTVL.

This clonotype was seen ten or more times. The rearrangement joins TRBV10-1 to TRBJ2-7; D might be TRBD1 (6 bases). This CDR3 contains 13 residues. Germline V gene lookup returns CDR1 WNHNN and CDR2 SYGVQD (reference sequence). V was pared by 3 bases and J by 6 bases, with 12 bases between. The CDR3 spells CASSDLLGGEQYF. The CDR3 DNA is TGCGCCAGCAGTGATCTCCTAGGGGGCGAGCAGTACTTC.

This clonotype was counted many times. The V and J genes are TRBV24-1 and TRBJ2-3; 10 nucleotides line up with TRBD1. CDR1 and CDR2 from the germline V gene are KGHDR and SFDVKD. This CDR3 region has 15 residues. With V trimmed by 4 bases and J by 2 bases, 2 bases remained unmatched. The CDR3 nucleotides are TGTGCCACCAGTGAGGGACAGGGGTTCACAGATACGCAGTATTTT. This gives the protein CATSEGQGFTDTQYF.

The chain carries TRBV6-1 and TRBJ1-2; D possibly corresponds to TRBD1 (6 bases). Trimming pared 5 bases from V and 4 bases from J, leaving 14 bases between. The length of the CDR3 is 14 residues. CDR1 is MNHNS, CDR2 SASEGT, per germline. This CDR3 is CASSRADRSYGYTF. CDR3 coding DNA: TGTGCCAGCAGTCGGGCAGACAGGAGCTATGGCTACACCTTC.

Points on this clonotype: One end of the junction fails to match germline, which may point to a read error. V gene TRBV19 combines with J gene TRBJ2-1, with no clear D. The germline V gene has CDR1 LNHDA and CDR2 SQIVND (reference sequence). CDR3 size: 15 residues. CDR3 DNA sequence: TGTGCCAGCCCCCATAGGGAAAGTTCCTATAATGAGCAGTTCTTC. This codes for CASPHRESSYNEQFF.

This clonotype was picked up a small number of times. The chain links TRBV2 to TRBJ2-7, with D maybe TRBD1 (6 bases). V lost 6 bases, J lost 6 bases, and 9 bases lay in between. Germline V gene sequence: CDR1 SNHLY, CDR2 FYNNEI. This CDR3 contains 11 residues. The CDR3: CASSNRAEQYF. CDR3 bases: TGTGCCAGCAGCAACAGGGCCGAGCAGTACTTC.

V usage is TRBV10-3 and J usage is TRBJ2-1, with 9 bases identical to TRBD1. Trimming at V came to 7 bases and at J to 2 bases, leaving 3 bases not matched to a gene. Germline CDR1 reads ENHRY; CDR2 reads SYGVKD. The CDR3 consists of 14 residues. CDR3 coding DNA: TGTGCCATCAAGGGGACAGGGACCTACAATGAGCAGTTCTTC. This encodes CAIKGTGTYNEQFF.

Many counts were recorded for this clonotype. The chain uses TRBV5-6 and TRBJ2-5; unclear D gene. CDR1 SGHDT and CDR2 YYEEEE come from the germline V gene. This CDR3 has 13 amino acids. The germline V and J ends were trimmed by 1 base and 2 bases, with 6 bases remaining between them. The CDR3 region has the DNA TGTGCCAGCAGCTTGCTACAGCAAGAGACCCAGTACTTC. Encoded protein: CASSLLQQETQYF.

The rearrangement joins TRBV29-1 to TRBJ1-5; D remains ambiguous. The CDR3 covers 14 residues. The germline V and J ends were trimmed by 4 bases and 9 bases, with 19 bases remaining between them. Per germline, CDR1 SQVTM and CDR2 ANQGSEA. The CDR3 loop is CSVVVGVAGLPQHF. CDR3 nucleotides: TGCAGCGTTGTTGTCGGGGTGGCTGGATTGCCCCAGCATTTT.

Many counts were recorded for this clonotype. The chain is built from TRBV9 and TRBJ1-6; D uncertain. V was trimmed by 4 bases and J by 12 bases, leaving 11 bases between them. Germline lookup yields CDR1 SGDLS and CDR2 YYNGEE. The CDR3 length is 12 residues. The CDR3 here is CASSSSDGPLHF. CDR3 coding DNA: TGTGCCAGCAGCTCTTCGGATGGACCCCTCCACTTT.

This chain uses TRBV11-2 with TRBJ1-1; 11 bases are shared with TRBD1. The CDR3 consists of 18 residues. Germline CDR1 and CDR2: SGHAT and FQNNGV. The V gene end was trimmed by 4 bases and the J gene end by 1 base; junction bases not matched to a gene: 11. The DNA of the CDR3 is TGTGCCAGCAGCTCTAGGTGGACAGGGGGCGAGACGAACACTGAAGCTTTCTTT. It specifies CASSSRWTGGETNTEAFF.

On this clonotype: At one end the junction does not follow the germline gene, possibly because of a read error. The V and J genes are TRBV30 and TRBJ1-4, with D perhaps matching TRBD1 (5 bases). CDR3 size: 11 residues. Germline V CDR1 and CDR2: GTSNPN, SVGIG (reference sequence). CDR3 in DNA: TGTGCCTGGAGTGTACAGGAAAAACTGATTTTT. This gives the protein CAWSVQEKLIF.

This clonotype was observed many times. The chain is built from TRBV20-1 and TRBJ1-5; no reliable D call. Germline loops: CDR1 DFQATT, CDR2 SNEGSKA (reference sequence). V lost 4 bases to trimming and J lost 7 bases, with 11 bases between them. The CDR3 totals 12 residues. CDR3 bases: TGCAGTGCTATCGACGGGGAGCAGCCCCAGCATTTT. Translating gives CSAIDGEQPQHF.

At least ten counts were recorded for this clonotype. This sequence joins TRBV19 and TRBJ2-7; TRBD2 matches 10 bases. Germline V gene data show CDR1 as LNHDA and CDR2 as SQIVND (reference sequence). Trimming took 3 bases from V and 4 from J; bases not matched to a gene: 6. CDR3 length: 15 residues. CDR3 region: CASSIPSGRRYEQYF. The CDR3 nucleotides read TGTGCCAGTAGTATCCCTAGCGGGAGAAGGTACGAGCAGTACTTC. Filled out from reference TRBV19 and TRBJ2-7, the complete variable domain reads DGGITQSPKYLFRKEGQNVTLSCEQNLNHDAMYWYRQDPGQGLRLIYYSQIVNDFQKGDIAEGYSVSREKKESFPLTVTSAQKNPTAFYLCASSIPSGRRYEQYFGPGTRLTVT.

This clonotype occurred many times. V and J are TRBV5-1 and TRBJ1-6, with D perhaps matching TRBD1 (5 bases). The CDR3 consists of 16 residues. V was shortened by 4 bases and J by 9 bases, with 20 bases between the two germline ends. CDR1 is SGHRS and CDR2 is YFSETQ in the germline V gene. CDR3 region: CASSPGTAPGGSPLHF. For the CDR3, the DNA is TGCGCCAGCAGCCCCGGGACCGCCCCGGGGGGTTCACCCCTCCACTTT.

This clonotype was detected ten times or more. The chain joins TRBV7-2 to TRBJ2-1; 11 positions match TRBD2. The length of the CDR3 is 15 residues. Germline V lookup: CDR1 SGHTA, CDR2 FQGNSA. V shed 5 bases, J shed 10 bases, and the junction held 10 bases outside the gene matches. The CDR3 loop reads CASSREGLAETEQFF. The CDR3 nucleotides are TGTGCCAGCAGCCGAGAGGGACTAGCGGAGACCGAGCAGTTCTTC.

The genes are TRBV5-1 and TRBJ1-6; D not certain. CDR3 length equals 15 residues. From germline, CDR1 is SGHRS and CDR2 YFSETQ. V was pared by 5 bases and J by 5 bases, with 14 bases between. For the CDR3, the DNA is TGCGCCAGCAGTGGGGTAGGGATCGATAATTCACCCCTCCACTTT. Protein sequence: CASSGVGIDNSPLHF.

This clonotype was recorded at least ten times. The V call is TRBV19, the J call TRBJ1-4, with D possibly matching TRBD1 (6 bases). The CDR3 length is 15 residues. CDR1 is LNHDA, CDR2 SQIVND, per germline (reference sequence). Trimming took 3 bases from V and 6 from J, leaving 14 bases between them. This CDR3 is CASSIPGRGDEKLFF. The CDR3 coding sequence is TGTGCCAGTAGTATCCCCGGGAGGGGGGATGAAAAACTGTTTTTT.

This chain connects TRBV15 to TRBJ1-2; TRBD1 agrees at 10 bases. Looked up from germline, CDR1 is LNHNV and CDR2 is YYDKDF (reference sequence). This CDR3 is 17 amino acids long. Losses at the gene ends were 1 base for V and 2 bases for J; bases not matched to a gene: 7. The CDR3 sequence: CATSRAPTGGGNYGYTF. CDR3 coding DNA: TGTGCCACCAGCAGAGCTCCGACAGGGGGCGGGAACTATGGCTACACCTTC.

This clonotype was counted a few times. V usage is TRBV30 and J usage is TRBJ1-1; D remains ambiguous. The CDR3 length is 14 residues. Germline CDR1 reads GTSNPN; CDR2 reads SVGIG (reference sequence). V was clipped by 0 bases and J by 3 bases, with 11 bases between them. The CDR3, as DNA: TGTGCCTGGAGTGTAATGAGGGTTGACACTGAAGCTTTCTTT. Residues: CAWSVMRVDTEAFF.

This clonotype was recorded a few times. CDR3 nucleotides: TGTGCCAGTACCCCAAGGGGGGTCTCTGGGGCCAACGTCCTGACTTTC. Translation gives CASTPRGVSGANVLTF. The rearrangement joins TRBV19 to TRBJ2-6, with D perhaps matching TRBD1 or TRBD2 (6 bases each). Trimming pared 7 bases from V and 0 bases from J, leaving 13 bases between. The CDR3 has 16 amino acids. Germline V CDR1 and CDR2: LNHDA, SQIVND (reference sequence). Full variable domain (outside the CDR3, taken from reference TRBV19 and TRBJ2-6): DGGITQSPKYLFRKEGQNVTLSCEQNLNHDAMYWYRQDPGQGLRLIYYSQIVNDFQKGDIAEGYSVSREKKESFPLTVTSAQKNPTAFYLCASTPRGVSGANVLTFGAGSRLTVL.

This clonotype was observed at least ten times. The chain is built from TRBV7-2 and TRBJ2-7; tentatively, D is TRBD1 or TRBD2 (5 bases each). CDR1 is SGHTA and CDR2 is FQGNSA in the germline V gene. The CDR3 length is 12 residues. V was clipped by 1 base and J by 9 bases, with 10 bases between them. The CDR3 here is CASSLGEGMQYF. The CDR3 bases are TGTGCCAGCAGCTTAGGTGAGGGGATGCAGTACTTC. Based on the CDR3 plus reference TRBV7-2 and TRBJ2-7, the full variable domain is GAGVSQSPSNKVTEKGKDVELRCDPISGHTALYWYRQSLGQGLEFLIYFQGNSAPDKSGLPSDRFSAERTGGSVSTLTIQRTQQEDSAVYLCASSLGEGMQYFGPGTRLTVT.

This clonotype was observed a single time. This chain connects TRBV5-1 to TRBJ2-2; no firm D call. V gave up 8 bases and J gave up 7 bases, with 9 bases separating them. This CDR3 region has 11 residues. Germline V lookup: CDR1 SGHRS, CDR2 YFSETQ. The CDR3: CASLQYGELFF. Here the CDR3 DNA reads TGCGCCAGTCTTCAGTACGGGGAGCTGTTTTTT.

This clonotype was counted at least ten times. In DNA, the CDR3 is TGTGCCAGCGTGACAGAGAACTATGGCTACACCTTC. This codes for CASVTENYGYTF. The chain uses TRBV5-4 and TRBJ1-2, with D perhaps matching TRBD1 (5 bases). The ends were cut back, 7 bases at V and 2 bases at J, with 9 bases in the middle. In germline, CDR1 is SGHNT, CDR2 YYREEE (reference sequence). The CDR3 covers 12 residues. Full variable domain (outside the CDR3, taken from reference TRBV5-4 and TRBJ1-2): ETGVTQSPTHLIKTRGQQVTLRCSSQSGHNTVSWYQQALGQGPQFIFQYYREEENGRGNFPPRFSGLQFPNYSSELNVNALELDDSALYLCASVTENYGYTFGSGTRLTVV.